This TCR beta chain is drawn from a study of low-dose radiotherapy and immunotherapy resistance in tumors. Covering alpha and beta chains, TRAV- and TRBV-specific primers were used for the first-strand cDNA. It was with a constant-region primer and a V-primer adapter that TCRs were amplified over approximately 18 PCR cycles. One entry per CDR3 protein, called by TCRdb with MiXCR from the reads. Of tens of thousands of distinct CDR3 sequences in the sample, around 20% were seen once. Time point given: after trial treatment. Indicated treatment: LDRT plus nivolumab, ipilimumab, low-dose cyclophosphamide and aspirin (RACIN trial). This CDR3 contains 13 residues. Germline V gene lookup returns CDR1 GTSNPN and CDR2 SVGIG (reference sequence). V was shortened by 6 bases and J by 3 bases, with 15 bases between the two germline ends.

V is TRBV30 and J is TRBJ2-7; TRBD2 is a possible D gene (7 bases). This TCR came from a female donor with ovarian cancer. Sample: PBMCs, taken after low-dose radiotherapy plus immunotherapy. The DNA of the CDR3 is TGTGCCTGTAGGGGCGGGGGCCTCTACGAGCAGTACTTC. Translated: CACRGGGLYEQYF. Full variable domain (remainder filled in from reference TRBV30 and TRBJ2-7): SQTIHQWPATLVQPVGSPLSLECTVEGTSNPNLYWYRQAAGRGLQLLFYSVGIGQISSEVPQNLSASRPQDRQFILSSKKLLLSDSGFYLCACRGGGLYEQYFGPGTRLTVT.